This T cell receptor (beta chain) is from a study of blood T cell repertoires in COVID-19. Study as a whole: The cDNA or gDNA used as material had been derived from T cells, B-cell-depleted T cells, or PBMCs.

V lost 4 bases to trimming and J lost 1 base, with 14 bases between them. This CDR3 is built from 16 residues. CDR1 is MNHNS, CDR2 SASEGT, per germline. Clinical history as reported by participants underpinned cohort assignment. The protocol was immunoSEQ multiplex PCR, while the TCRdb copy is restricted to in-frame clones and leaves out a portion. The repertoire has 250,000 or so clones, roughly 84% of them found once; the top ten carry less than 8.5%. This TCR derives from a woman in her forties or fifties who had been exposed to COVID-19. Sequenced material: PBMCs or T cells enriched from blood (not recorded which). The rearrangement uses TRBV6-1 and TRBJ1-5; D is perhaps TRBD1 (5 bases). The CDR3 sequence: CASSVSGGRSNQPQHF. DNA for the CDR3: TGTGCCAGCAGTGTGAGCGGGGGAAGAAGCAATCAGCCCCAGCATTTT.